This T cell receptor (beta chain) was retrieved from a study of shared clonotypes between healthy human individuals. The CDR3 consists of 15 residues. Naivety among CD8 cells was defined by CD45RO negativity and positive CCR7 selection, thereby excluding terminally differentiated effector memory CD45RA+ cells. The study, taken as a whole, reports: Between a handful of donors, naive CD4 clonotypes were shared at a level of around 5.2%.

TCRdb's table, derived via immunoSEQ multiplex PCR, lists solely in-frame clones and lacks some. The sample lists just over 2,000,000 clones; roughly 94% were seen once. A note on this clone: Its antigen is unknown.

The specimen sequenced was naive CD8+ T cells sorted from blood. The source is a man aged 18 to 30 in good health. J is TRBJ2-5 and V is TRBV21-1; TRBD1 is the table's D call, not checked against the DNA. TRBV21-1 is reported as a pseudogene. The CDR3 DNA reads TGTGCCAGCAGCAAAGGGGCGCGAGCCCAAGAGACCCAGTACTTC. It yields the protein CASSKGARAQETQYF.